These 22 T cell receptor beta chains were sequenced from one sample in a study of blood T cell repertoires in COVID-19. Using immunoSEQ multiplex PCR, the repertoire was profiled, and TCRdb retains in-frame clones only, with some absent. This table has 190,000 or so clones, about 81% appearing once. Sequencing input: PBMCs or T cells enriched from blood (not recorded which). Receptors originate from a man aged 35 to 55 who had recovered from COVID-19.

The chain joins TRBV5-4 to TRBJ2-6; 7 bases are a match to TRBD1. This CDR3 has 16 residues. The germline V gene has CDR1 SGHNT and CDR2 YYREEE (reference sequence). V lost 4 bases to trimming and J lost 4 bases; unmatched junction nucleotides: 8. The CDR3 loop reads CASSPKTGAGANVLTF. CDR3 DNA sequence: TGTGCCAGCAGCCCTAAAACAGGGGCCGGGGCCAACGTCCTGACTTTC.

Here the CDR3 DNA reads TGTGCCACCAGCAGAGATTCCAGACACCCCGGCTACACCTTC. It translates to CATSRDSRHPGYTF. The V gene is TRBV15, the J gene TRBJ1-2, with D unclear. The CDR3 is 14 amino acids. CDR1 is LNHNV, CDR2 YYDKDF, per germline (reference sequence). Trimming cost V 0 bases and J 8 bases, with 13 bases left between them.

V usage is TRBV7-2 and J usage is TRBJ1-1; tentatively, D is TRBD1 (5 bases). The CDR3 runs to 15 residues. V was shortened by 5 bases and J by 0 bases, with 13 bases between the two germline ends. Germline loops: CDR1 SGHTA, CDR2 FQGNSA. The CDR3 spells CASSPRQTMNTEAFF. The CDR3, as DNA: TGTGCCAGCAGCCCCCGACAGACAATGAACACTGAAGCTTTCTTT.

J is TRBJ2-6 and V is TRBV21-1; the table assigns TRBD2, which was not confirmed against the DNA. TRBV21-1 has pseudogene status. There are 18 residues in the CDR3. This CDR3 reads CASSNRGDDCSGANVLTF. Written as DNA, the CDR3 is TGTGCCAGCAGCAACCGGGGGGACGACTGTTCTGGGGCCAACGTCCTGACTTTC.

In its sample, this clone was seen a few times. The genes are TRBV5-1 and TRBJ1-2, with D uncertain. Germline V gives CDR1 SGHRS, CDR2 YFSETQ. The CDR3 covers 13 residues. Trimming stripped 0 bases from V and 0 bases from J, with 3 bases between. The CDR3 region has the DNA TGCGCCAGCAGCTTGGACTCTAACTATGGCTACACCTTC. This codes for CASSLDSNYGYTF.

The chain has TRBV4-2 and TRBJ2-5; TRBD2 agrees at 12 bases. There are 14 residues in the CDR3. Germline trimming cut 6 bases from V and 2 bases from J; bases unmatched to any gene: 1. Germline loops: CDR1 LGHNA, CDR2 YNFKEQ. The CDR3 spells CASRGTSGQETQYF. The CDR3 bases are TGTGCCAGCAGGGGGACTAGCGGGCAAGAGACCCAGTACTTC.

The sample holds a few counts of this clone. This chain connects TRBV5-6 to TRBJ1-2; D is perhaps TRBD1 (5 bases). The CDR3 consists of 14 residues. The V gene lost 4 bases and the J gene lost 4 bases, with 14 bases spanning the gap. Germline V lookup: CDR1 SGHDT, CDR2 YYEEEE. CDR3 sequence (DNA): TGTGCCAGCAGCCCGGGGGGACTGGGCTATGGCTACACCTTC. As protein: CASSPGGLGYGYTF. Full variable domain (outside the CDR3, taken from reference TRBV5-6 and TRBJ1-2): DAGVTQSPTHLIKTRGQQVTLRCSPKSGHDTVSWYQQALGQGPQFIFQYYEEEERQRGNFPDRFSGHQFPNYSSELNVNALLLGDSALYLCASSPGGLGYGYTFGSGTRLTVV.

The rearrangement uses TRBV6-1 and TRBJ1-6; D gene unclear. The CDR3 covers 13 residues. Per the germline V gene, CDR1 is MNHNS and CDR2 is SASEGT. V lost 0 bases and J 7 bases, leaving 4 bases between the germline ends. The CDR3 is CASSEAVNSPLHF. DNA for the CDR3: TGTGCCAGCAGTGAAGCCGTCAATTCACCCCTCCACTTT.

This chain joins TRBV5-6 and TRBJ1-2; D is perhaps TRBD1 (6 bases). CDR1 is SGHDT and CDR2 is YYEEEE in the germline V gene. V was trimmed by 1 base and J by 4 bases, leaving 14 bases between them. The CDR3 covers 15 residues. CDR3 DNA: TGTGCCAGCAGCTTGCGGGCAGGGGCCTTCTATGGCTACACCTTC. It codes for CASSLRAGAFYGYTF. Based on the CDR3 plus reference TRBV5-6 and TRBJ1-2, the full variable domain is DAGVTQSPTHLIKTRGQQVTLRCSPKSGHDTVSWYQQALGQGPQFIFQYYEEEERQRGNFPDRFSGHQFPNYSSELNVNALLLGDSALYLCASSLRAGAFYGYTFGSGTRLTVV.

This sequence joins TRBV19 and TRBJ1-2; D is possibly TRBD1 (6 bases). Germline V lookup: CDR1 LNHDA, CDR2 SQIVND (reference sequence). The V end was cut by 7 bases, the J end by 4 bases, with 22 bases between. The CDR3 length is 16 residues. The CDR3 nucleotides read TGTGCCAGTATCAGGACCTCCGGGACAAGGGTCTATGGCTACACCTTC. Amino acids: CASIRTSGTRVYGYTF.

The chain links TRBV29-1 to TRBJ2-1, with D tentatively TRBD2 (6 bases). Germline loops: CDR1 SQVTM, CDR2 ANQGSEA. Trimming shortened V by 5 bases and J by 0 bases, and 23 bases separated the two germline ends. This CDR3 has 18 residues. CDR3 region: CSVRASKRARSSYNEQFF. The CDR3 DNA is TGCAGCGTTCGGGCTTCTAAGCGGGCGCGCAGCTCCTACAATGAGCAGTTCTTC.

This clone was observed a single time. The chain uses TRBV27 and TRBJ1-4; the match to TRBD1 covers 11 bases. The CDR3 sequence is 17 residues long. Germline CDR1 is MNHEY and CDR2 is SMNVEV (reference sequence). Trimming at V came to 5 bases and at J to 8 bases, leaving 13 bases not matched to a gene. The CDR3 region has the DNA TGTGCCAGCAGTACATTCCGCGCCGGGACAGGGGGGGAAAAACTGTTTTTT. Protein: CASSTFRAGTGGEKLFF.

This clone has only one observation. The gene calls are TRBV12-3 or TRBV12-4 and TRBJ1-1; D not certain. V lost 2 bases and J 3 bases, leaving 4 bases between the germline ends. The CDR3 length is 12 residues. The DNA for the CDR3 is TGTGCCAGCAGTTTATCTGACACTGAAGCTTTCTTT. Its translation: CASSLSDTEAFF.

V gene TRBV5-5 combines with J gene TRBJ2-6; D remains unclear. The CDR3 runs 15 residues. V lost 2 bases and J lost 1, with 7 bases in between. Germline lookup yields CDR1 SGHKS and CDR2 YYEKEE (reference sequence). The CDR3 loop reads CASSFPFSGANVLTF. The DNA for the CDR3 is TGTGCCAGCAGCTTCCCCTTTTCTGGGGCCAACGTCCTGACTTTC.

The chain is built from TRBV10-3 and TRBJ2-1; 7 bases are shared with TRBD2. The CDR3 spans 14 residues. Germline CDR1 ENHRY, CDR2 SYGVKD. The J segment lost 4 bases and the V segment lost 4 bases, leaving 4 bases of the junction unmatched. The CDR3 reads CAISGVGGYNEQFF. CDR3 nucleotides: TGTGCCATCAGTGGGGTGGGAGGGTACAATGAGCAGTTCTTC.

This clone has only one observation. V usage is TRBV30 and J usage is TRBJ2-3; D perhaps matches TRBD2 (6 bases). The CDR3 covers 15 residues. V gave up 7 bases and J gave up 4 bases, with 21 bases separating them. Per the germline V gene, CDR1 is GTSNPN and CDR2 is SVGIG (reference sequence). CDR3 loop: CAFLGSGQRADTQYF. The DNA of the CDR3 is TGTGCCTTCCTCGGCAGCGGGCAGAGGGCAGATACGCAGTATTTT.

The chain is built from TRBV24-1 and TRBJ2-1, with TRBD1 matching 10 bases. V lost 4 bases to trimming and J lost 8 bases; unmatched junction nucleotides: 10. Germline CDR1 reads KGHDR; CDR2 reads SFDVKD. CDR3 length: 16 residues. CDR3 nucleotide sequence: TGTGCCACCAGTGACACAGGACAGGGGGTTGGATATGAGCAGTTCTTC. As protein: CATSDTGQGVGYEQFF.

This chain links TRBV5-6 with TRBJ1-3, with D unclear. Germline CDR1 is SGHDT and CDR2 is YYEEEE. Trimming removed 4 bases at V and 0 bases at J, with 14 bases between. The CDR3 sequence is 16 residues long. In DNA, the CDR3 is TGTGCCAGCAGCCCGTCCCGACACCGCTCTGGAAACACCATATATTTT. Protein product: CASSPSRHRSGNTIYF.

V and J are TRBV5-8 and TRBJ2-1; 8 bases line up with TRBD2. Per germline, CDR1 SGHTS and CDR2 YDEGEE. J was trimmed by 4 bases and V by 2 bases; bases with no gene match: 5. The length of the CDR3 is 15 residues. This CDR3 reads CASSFGLAMYNEQFF. Written as DNA, the CDR3 is TGTGCCAGCAGCTTTGGACTAGCTATGTACAATGAGCAGTTCTTC.

The V gene is TRBV10-3, the J gene TRBJ2-5; possibly TRBD2 for D (5 bases). Germline CDR1 reads ENHRY; CDR2 reads SYGVKD. This CDR3 contains 13 residues. V was cut by 0 bases and J by 11 bases, with 13 bases left in between. The CDR3 DNA sequence: TGTGCCATCAGTGAGTCAGAAGGACTCCCACAGTACTTC. The encoded protein is CAISESEGLPQYF.

V and J are TRBV7-2 and TRBJ2-1, with D perhaps TRBD1 (7 bases). Trimming took off 5 bases at V and 8 bases at J, with 16 bases between the two ends. From germline, CDR1 is SGHTA and CDR2 FQGNSA. This CDR3 is 14 amino acids long. The CDR3 sequence: CASSLQGSGHEQFF. DNA for the CDR3: TGTGCCAGCAGCCTACAGGGGAGCGGGCATGAGCAGTTCTTC.

This clone appeared once. The rearrangement links TRBV12-5 to TRBJ2-7; the D is unclear. The V gene's germline CDR1 is LGHNT and CDR2 FRNRAP. The CDR3 extends over 11 amino acids. Trimming took off 2 bases at V and 5 bases at J, with 4 bases between the two ends. DNA of the CDR3: TGTGCTAGTGGTTTGCGTGACGAGCAGTACTTC. This translates into CASGLRDEQYF.